These 21 T cell receptor beta chains were all obtained from the same sample, sequenced in a study of follicular helper T cells after annual influenza vaccination. Some clones are missing from TCRdb's copy, which holds only in-frame ones; the method was immunoSEQ multiplex PCR. The sample includes around 9,000 clones, 65% to 85% of them seen just once. Regarding time point: 2013-2014 season, 7 days after vaccination. The input for sequencing was CXCR5- memory CD4+ T cells sorted from blood, taken 7 days after influenza vaccination. These receptors came from an adult who received the influenza vaccine.

The rearrangement uses TRBV18 and TRBJ1-6; 10 bases map to TRBD1. V trimming: 3 bases; J trimming: 9 bases; junction bases outside the gene matches: 5. Germline V CDR1 and CDR2: KGHSH, LQKENI. This CDR3 contains 15 residues. The CDR3: CASSPDRGMGSPLHF. The CDR3, as DNA: TGTGCCAGCTCACCGGACAGGGGGATGGGTTCACCCCTCCACTTT.

The gene calls are TRBV28 and TRBJ2-5; tentatively, D is TRBD2 (7 bases). The CDR3 sequence is 13 residues long. V was cut by 3 bases and J by 7 bases, with 12 bases left in between. Germline lookup yields CDR1 MDHEN and CDR2 SYDVKM. The CDR3 is CASSLGGARTQYF. In DNA form, the CDR3 reads TGTGCCAGCAGTTTGGGGGGGGCCCGGACCCAGTACTTC.

This chain uses TRBV28 with TRBJ1-6, with D uncertain. The germline CDR1 and CDR2 sequences are MDHEN and SYDVKM. V was pared by 6 bases and J by 9 bases, with 18 bases between. CDR3 length: 15 residues. The CDR3 spells CASSPVPGMGSPLHF. The CDR3 coding sequence is TGTGCCAGCAGCCCCGTCCCGGGAATGGGTTCACCCCTCCACTTT. Full variable domain (rest looked up from reference TRBV28 and TRBJ1-6): DVKVTQSSRYLVKRTGEKVFLECVQDMDHENMFWYRQDPGLGLRLIYFSYDVKMKEKGDIPEGYSVSREKKERFSLILESASTNQTSMYLCASSPVPGMGSPLHFGNGTRLTVT.

The gene calls are TRBV27 and TRBJ2-3, with TRBD1 matching 9 bases. In germline, CDR1 is MNHEY, CDR2 SMNVEV (reference sequence). This CDR3 has 16 residues. V shed 3 bases, J shed 0 bases, and the junction held 4 bases outside the gene matches. The CDR3 region is CASSFDRGTSTDTQYF. In DNA form, the CDR3 reads TGTGCCAGCAGTTTCGACAGGGGGACTAGCACAGATACGCAGTATTTT.

The gene calls are TRBV27 and TRBJ1-1; TRBD1 might be the D (5 bases). Germline V gene sequence: CDR1 MNHEY, CDR2 SMNVEV (reference sequence). V was clipped by 2 bases and J by 4 bases, with 8 bases between them. This CDR3 comprises 13 residues. The CDR3: CASSLKGRTEAFF. DNA for the CDR3: TGTGCCAGCAGTTTAAAGGGGCGCACTGAAGCTTTCTTT.

The chain recombines TRBV9 with TRBJ2-6; 9 bases align to TRBD1. The CDR3 is made up of 19 amino acids. Per germline, CDR1 SGDLS and CDR2 YYNGEE. V was clipped by 0 bases and J by 4 bases; unmatched bases: 11. The CDR3 region has the DNA TGTGCCAGCAGCGTAGGGCGGACAGGGGCAAAAGACGGGGCCAACGTCCTGACTTTC. Encoded protein: CASSVGRTGAKDGANVLTF.

The rearrangement links TRBV21-1 to TRBJ1-5; no check of the table's D call, TRBD1, against the DNA was made. TRBV21-1 is assigned pseudogene status. The CDR3 runs 17 residues. The CDR3 nucleotides are TGTGCCAGCAGCAAAGCTAAGACAGGGGATAGCAATCAGCCCCAGCATTTT. Its translation: CASSKAKTGDSNQPQHF.

The CDR3 sequence is CASSLMYSGGTDTQYF. The CDR3 bases are TGTGCCAGCAGCTTAATGTATAGCGGGGGCACAGATACGCAGTATTTT. The gene calls are TRBV7-6 and TRBJ2-3, with 8 bases identical to TRBD2. The CDR3 has 16 residues. The J segment lost 1 base and the V segment lost 2 bases, leaving 5 bases of the junction unmatched. Germline loops: CDR1 SGHVS, CDR2 FNYEAQ.

This rearrangement joins TRBV18 to TRBJ1-1, with TRBD1 matching 9 bases. V was pared by 3 bases and J by 4 bases, with 3 bases of the junction left unmatched. Germline CDR1 reads KGHSH; CDR2 reads LQKENI. The CDR3 spans 14 residues. In nucleotides, the CDR3 is TGTGCCAGCTCACCGGGACAGGGTCCCACTGAAGCTTTCTTT. Translating it yields CASSPGQGPTEAFF.

This rearrangement joins TRBV5-1 to TRBJ1-6, with 8 bases matching TRBD1. The CDR3 loop spans 15 amino acids. V lost 0 bases, J lost 6 bases, and 2 bases stayed unmatched. The V gene's germline CDR1 is SGHRS and CDR2 YFSETQ. The DNA of the CDR3 is TGCGCCAGCAGCTTGGCAGGGGGCCGTAATTCACCCCTCCACTTT. Encoded protein: CASSLAGGRNSPLHF.

This clone has just one count. CDR3 coding DNA: TGTGCCAGCAGCGTAGCTGCTGGGCCGGGGCAAGAGACCCAGTACTTC. Protein product: CASSVAAGPGQETQYF. The chain couples TRBV9 to TRBJ2-5; a possible D gene is TRBD2 (5 bases). The CDR3 runs 16 residues. The V and J ends lost 0 bases and 2 bases respectively, with 14 bases between them. Germline CDR1 reads SGDLS; CDR2 reads YYNGEE. Full variable domain (rest looked up from reference TRBV9 and TRBJ2-5): DSGVTQTPKHLITATGQRVTLRCSPRSGDLSVYWYQQSLDQGLQFLIQYYNGEERAKGNILERFSAQQFPDLHSELNLSSLELGDSALYFCASSVAAGPGQETQYFGPGTRLLVL.

The V gene is TRBV6-6, the J gene TRBJ1-1, with D uncertain. The germline V and J ends were trimmed by 0 bases and 2 bases, with 4 bases remaining between them. The germline CDR1 and CDR2 sequences are MNHNY and SVGAGI (reference sequence). The CDR3 consists of 13 residues. This chain's CDR3 is CASSYSSNTEAFF. CDR3 nucleotide sequence: TGTGCCAGCAGTTACTCGAGTAACACTGAAGCTTTCTTT.

The chain is built from TRBV6-6 and TRBJ1-6, with a tentative D call TRBD1 (6 bases). The germline V and J ends were trimmed by 7 bases and 1 base, with 11 bases remaining between them. CDR1 is MNHNY, CDR2 SVGAGI, per germline (reference sequence). This CDR3 is 15 amino acids long. The CDR3: CASTQDSSYNSPLHF. The CDR3 DNA sequence: TGTGCCAGCACCCAGGACAGTTCCTATAATTCACCCCTCCACTTT.

Only a few counts were recorded for this clone. The gene calls are TRBV19 and TRBJ1-5, with TRBD1 identical over 7 bases. From germline, CDR1 is LNHDA and CDR2 SQIVND (reference sequence). CDR3 length: 15 residues. With V trimmed by 6 bases and J by 1 base, 6 bases remained unmatched. CDR3: CASRRDRASNQPQHF. The CDR3 nucleotides are TGTGCCAGTAGAAGAGACAGGGCCAGCAATCAGCCCCAGCATTTT.

V gene TRBV2 combines with J gene TRBJ1-2; D is uncertain. The CDR3 runs to 12 residues. Trimming removed 3 bases at V and 8 bases at J, with 10 bases between. Germline assignment: CDR1 SNHLY and CDR2 FYNNEI. DNA of the CDR3: TGTGCCAGCAGTGAGTTATTCTGGGGCTACACCTTC. Protein: CASSELFWGYTF. Full variable domain (missing parts from reference TRBV2 and TRBJ1-2): EPEVTQTPSHQVTQMGQEVILRCVPISNHLYFYWYRQILGQKVEFLVSFYNNEISEKSEIFDDQFSVERPDGSNFTLKIRSTKLEDSAMYFCASSELFWGYTFGSGTRLTVV.

This chain links TRBV19 with TRBJ1-4; D unclear. V dropped 2 bases and J dropped 5 bases, with 12 bases sitting between them. The germline V gene has CDR1 LNHDA and CDR2 SQIVND (reference sequence). The CDR3 covers 15 residues. CDR3 sequence (DNA): TGTGCCAGTAGTATACCGGCCTCTGGGAATGAAAAACTGTTTTTT. The encoded protein is CASSIPASGNEKLFF.

V usage is TRBV19 and J usage is TRBJ2-1; 14 nucleotides align to TRBD2. Germline CDR1 LNHDA, CDR2 SQIVND (reference sequence). The J segment lost 9 bases and the V segment lost 3 bases, leaving 13 bases of the junction unmatched. CDR3 size: 18 residues. The CDR3 nucleotides read TGTGCCAGTAGTATCACCCCCCAGGGGACTAGCGGGAGTGGTGAGCAGTTCTTC. Its protein is CASSITPQGTSGSGEQFF.

V is TRBV15 and J is TRBJ2-3, with 11 positions matching TRBD2. V shed 2 bases, J shed 5 bases, and the junction held 6 bases outside the gene matches. The germline CDR1 and CDR2 sequences are LNHNV and YYDKDF (reference sequence). This CDR3 comprises 16 residues. This CDR3 reads CATSRLGLAAVDTQYF. The CDR3 DNA sequence: TGTGCCACCAGCAGACTGGGACTAGCGGCCGTAGATACGCAGTATTTT.

This chain connects TRBV7-2 to TRBJ2-2; D not certain. Per germline, CDR1 SGHTA and CDR2 FQGNSA. This CDR3 has 14 residues. V dropped 0 bases and J dropped 4 bases, with 6 bases sitting between them. CDR3 loop: CASSLAPPTGELFF. The CDR3 DNA follows: TGTGCCAGCAGCTTAGCCCCCCCCACCGGGGAGCTGTTTTTT.

In DNA, the CDR3 is TGTGCCAGCAGTGAAGCGGGAGTTAACACCGGGGAGCTGTTTTTT. It is translated as CASSEAGVNTGELFF. The chain combines TRBV25-1 with TRBJ2-2, with 7 bases that match TRBD2. The junction had 2 bases not matched to a gene; V was cut back by 2 bases and J by 2 bases. The V gene's germline CDR1 is MGHDK and CDR2 SYGVNS. The CDR3 contains 15 residues.

This chain connects TRBV6-6 to TRBJ2-1; the D gene is possibly TRBD2 (5 bases). Trimming shortened V by 10 bases and J by 1 base, and 14 bases separated the two germline ends. The CDR3 spans 14 residues. Germline V gene sequence: CDR1 MNHNY, CDR2 SVGAGI (reference sequence). CDR3 protein: CATQDGKSYNEQFF. The DNA of the CDR3 is TGTGCCACCCAGGACGGGAAGTCCTACAATGAGCAGTTCTTC.